The rows below give T cell receptor beta chains drawn from one sample of a study of T cell changes during pregnancy in multiple sclerosis. Sequencing was performed with immunoSEQ multiplex PCR; in TCRdb, only in-frame clones are kept and a portion is missing. The repertoire has 65,000 to 80,000 clones, 93% of them found once; the top ten carry roughly 2.5%. The specimen comprised peripheral blood, sampled in the second trimester of pregnancy. The receptors come from a female donor with multiple sclerosis, enrolled in a pregnancy study. Both conserved end residues are part of each CDR3. D genes are given only for firm matches. Where a row states a size, it is once, few, many or the class of an expanded clone; other rows omit it.

>TRBD2|TRBJ2-3|TRBV4-1|NA
TGCGCCAGCAGCCAGAATTTAGCGGGAGCCAGGGCTGGGGGTACGCAGTATTTT
CASSQNLAGARAGGTQYF
>TRBD2|TRBJ2-3|TRBV9|once
TGTGCCAGCAGCGTAGGGGCGGTAGCGGGGGGAGGCACAGATACGCAGTATTTT
CASSVGAVAGGGTDTQYF
>NA|TRBJ1-2|TRBV6-5|NA
TGTGCCAGCAGTCGGACAGAGCGAAATGGCTACACCTTC
CASSRTERNGYTF
>NA|TRBJ1-1|TRBV28|NA
TGTGCCAGCAGTTTGGTCTATGTTAGCGACACTGAAGCTTTCTTT
CASSLVYVSDTEAFF
>TRBD1|TRBJ1-4|TRBV6-5|medium-sized
TGTGCCAGCAGAACGGATACAGGGGAGGTTGAAAAACTGTTTTTT
CASRTDTGEVEKLFF
>NA|TRBJ2-7|TRBV2|few
TGTGCCAGCAGTAGGGACATCACCCTGTACTTC
CASSRDITLYF
>NA|TRBJ2-5|TRBV11-2|many
TGTGCCAGCAGCTTAGGGGGGGGGCCACAAGAGACCCAGTACTTC
CASSLGGGPQETQYF
>TRBD1|TRBJ2-1|TRBV19|NA
TGTGCCAGTAGGCTGGACAGGGGCCGGAATGAGCAGTTCTTC
CASRLDRGRNEQFF
>NA|TRBJ2-7|TRBV6-1|NA
TGTGCCAGTAAAGACAGGCAAGAGCAGTACTTC
CASKDRQEQYF
>NA|TRBJ1-6|TRBV30|NA
TGTGCCTGGACGGGGAGCTCCTATAATTCACCCCTCCACTTT
CAWTGSSYNSPLHF
>NA|TRBJ2-3|TRBV21-1|NA
TGTGCCAGCAGCAAAACGTGCTTCAAGGGGAGGGTTAGCACAGATACGCAGTATTTT
CASSKTCFKGRVSTDTQYF
>NA|TRBJ2-1|TRBV14|NA
TGTGCCAGCAGCCAAGATTGGACAGTAGTCAATGAGCAGTTCTTC
CASSQDWTVVNEQFF
>NA|TRBJ1-1|TRBV7-9|NA
TGTGCCAGCAGCTCGAAGCGCCCCGGGGGTAAGGACACTGAAGCTTTCTTT
CASSSKRPGGKDTEAFF
>TRBD1|TRBJ1-1|TRBV28|NA
TGTGCCAGCAGTGCCCCAGGGGGCCGGGCTTTCTTT
CASSAPGGRAFF
>NA|TRBJ2-7|TRBV30|once
TGTGCCTGGAGTGTATCAGGTTCTTACGAGCAGTACTTC
CAWSVSGSYEQYF
>NA|TRBJ1-6|TRBV10-1|NA
TGCGCCAGCCTTAGCCCTATCCAGCTCGCGGATTCACCCCTCCACTTT
CASLSPIQLADSPLHF
>TRBD2|TRBJ2-7|TRBV9|NA
TGTGCCAGCAGCGTAGGGACTAGCGAGGTTCTTCTGGACGAGCAGTACTTC
CASSVGTSEVLLDEQYF
>TRBD1|TRBJ2-5|TRBV29-1|NA
TGCAGCGTTGAAGGGGGGACTTTCGGGACAGGGTCGAGTGGCGAGACCCAGTACTTC
CSVEGGTFGTGSSGETQYF
>NA|TRBJ2-7|TRBV27|NA
TGTGCCAGCAGTTCCCGGTGGGCGGGTTACGAGCAGTACTTC
CASSSRWAGYEQYF
>TRBD2|TRBJ2-5|TRBV9|NA
TGTGCCAGCAGCGTATATTTTTCCAGCGGGGGCCAAGAGACCCAGTACTTC
CASSVYFSSGGQETQYF
>NA|TRBJ1-1|TRBV5-1|NA
TGCGCCAGCAGCTTGGCCGGGAACCCTGAAGCTTTCTTT
CASSLAGNPEAFF
>NA|TRBJ2-5|TRBV5-1|NA
TGCGCCAGCAGCTTGGGTAGATTAGAGACCCAGTACTTC
CASSLGRLETQYF
>TRBD1|TRBJ2-7|TRBV6-1|once
TGTGCCAGCAGATATCAGGGGGCTACCGCCTACGAGCAGTACTTC
CASRYQGATAYEQYF
>NA|TRBJ1-2|TRBV9|NA
TGTGCCAGCAGCCCAGAGGGCGGAGGACTCTATGGCTACACCTTC
CASSPEGGGLYGYTF